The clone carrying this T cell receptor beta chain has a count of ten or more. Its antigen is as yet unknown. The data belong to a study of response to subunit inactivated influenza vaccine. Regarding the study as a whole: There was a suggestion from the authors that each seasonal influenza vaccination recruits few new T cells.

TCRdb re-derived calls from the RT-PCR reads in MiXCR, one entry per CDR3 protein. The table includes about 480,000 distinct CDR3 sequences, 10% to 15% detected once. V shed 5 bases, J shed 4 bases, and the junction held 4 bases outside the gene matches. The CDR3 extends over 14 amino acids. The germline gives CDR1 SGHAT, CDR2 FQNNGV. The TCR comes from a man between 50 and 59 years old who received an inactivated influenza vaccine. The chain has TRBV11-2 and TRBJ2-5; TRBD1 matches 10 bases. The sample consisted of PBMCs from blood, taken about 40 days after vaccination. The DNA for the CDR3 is TGTGCCAGCAGCGCCGACAGGGGGCGAGAGACCCAGTACTTC. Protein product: CASSADRGRETQYF.